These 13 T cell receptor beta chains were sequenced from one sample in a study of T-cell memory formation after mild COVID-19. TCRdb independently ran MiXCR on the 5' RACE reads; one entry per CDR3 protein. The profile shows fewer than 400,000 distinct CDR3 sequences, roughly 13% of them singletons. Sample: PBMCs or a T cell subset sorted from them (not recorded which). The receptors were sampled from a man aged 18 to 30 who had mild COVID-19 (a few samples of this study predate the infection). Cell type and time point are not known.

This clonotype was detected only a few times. Here the CDR3 reads CASSYRRSNSPLHF. The CDR3 region has the DNA TGTGCCAGCAGTTACCGCCGCAGTAATTCACCCCTCCACTTT. The V call is TRBV6-2 or TRBV6-3, the J call TRBJ1-6; no reliable D call. Germline V CDR1 and CDR2: MNHEY, SVGEGT. V was cut by 2 bases and J by 6 bases, with 8 bases left in between. The length of the CDR3 is 14 residues.

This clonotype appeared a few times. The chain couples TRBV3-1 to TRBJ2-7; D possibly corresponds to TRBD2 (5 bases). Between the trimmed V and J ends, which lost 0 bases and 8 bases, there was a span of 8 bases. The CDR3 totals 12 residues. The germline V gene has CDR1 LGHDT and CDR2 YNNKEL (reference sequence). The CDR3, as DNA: TGTGCCAGCAGCCAAGAGTGGAGGAAGCAGTACTTC. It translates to CASSQEWRKQYF.

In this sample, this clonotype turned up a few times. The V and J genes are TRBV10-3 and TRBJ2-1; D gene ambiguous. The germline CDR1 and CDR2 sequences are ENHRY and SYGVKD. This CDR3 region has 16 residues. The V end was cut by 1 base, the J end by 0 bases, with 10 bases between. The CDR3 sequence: CAISEFDASSYNEQFF. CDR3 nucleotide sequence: TGTGCCATCAGTGAGTTCGACGCTAGCTCCTACAATGAGCAGTTCTTC.

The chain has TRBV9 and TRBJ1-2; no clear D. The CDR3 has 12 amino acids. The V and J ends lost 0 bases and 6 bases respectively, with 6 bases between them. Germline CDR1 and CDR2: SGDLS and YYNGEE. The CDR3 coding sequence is TGTGCCAGCAGCGTAGAGCCGGATGGCTACACCTTC. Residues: CASSVEPDGYTF.

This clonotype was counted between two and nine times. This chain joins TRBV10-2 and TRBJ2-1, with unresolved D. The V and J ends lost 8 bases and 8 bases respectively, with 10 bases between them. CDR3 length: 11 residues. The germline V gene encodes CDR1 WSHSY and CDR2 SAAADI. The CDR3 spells CASGGRDEQFF. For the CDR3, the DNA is TGCGCCAGCGGCGGCCGCGATGAGCAGTTCTTC.

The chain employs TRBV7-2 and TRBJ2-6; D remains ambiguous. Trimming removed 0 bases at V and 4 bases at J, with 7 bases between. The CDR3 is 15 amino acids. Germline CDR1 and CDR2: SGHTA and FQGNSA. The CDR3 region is CASSLAGLGANVLTF. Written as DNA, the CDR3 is TGTGCCAGCAGCTTAGCAGGGCTGGGGGCCAACGTCCTGACTTTC.

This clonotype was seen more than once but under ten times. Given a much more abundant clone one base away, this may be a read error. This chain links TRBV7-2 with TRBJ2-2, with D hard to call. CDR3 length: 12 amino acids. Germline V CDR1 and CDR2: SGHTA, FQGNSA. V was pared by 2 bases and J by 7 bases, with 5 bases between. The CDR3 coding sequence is TGTGCCAGCAGCTTAAGGGTCGGGGAGCTGTTTTTT. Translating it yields CASSLRVGELFF.

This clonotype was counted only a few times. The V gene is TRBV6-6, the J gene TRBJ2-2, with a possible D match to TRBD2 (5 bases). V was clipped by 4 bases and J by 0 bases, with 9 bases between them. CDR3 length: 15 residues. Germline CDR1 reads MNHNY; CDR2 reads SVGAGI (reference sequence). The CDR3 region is CASSSDGANTGELFF. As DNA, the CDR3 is TGTGCCAGCAGTTCTGACGGGGCGAACACCGGGGAGCTGTTTTTT.

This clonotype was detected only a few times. CDR3 in amino acids: CASSLLPQEETQYF. Here the CDR3 DNA reads TGTGCCAGCAGTTTACTTCCACAGGAAGAGACCCAGTACTTC. J is TRBJ2-5 and V is TRBV12-3 or TRBV12-4, with D possibly TRBD1 on 5 matching bases. The CDR3 is 14 amino acids. Trimming removed 2 bases from V and 3 bases from J, with 10 bases in between.

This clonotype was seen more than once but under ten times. The CDR3 loop is CASSLRWQDGELFF. DNA for the CDR3: TGTGCCAGCAGCTTAAGGTGGCAGGACGGGGAGCTGTTTTTT. The chain carries TRBV7-2 and TRBJ2-2; no firm D call. V was clipped by 2 bases and J by 7 bases, with 11 bases between them. CDR3 length: 14 amino acids. The germline V gene has CDR1 SGHTA and CDR2 FQGNSA.

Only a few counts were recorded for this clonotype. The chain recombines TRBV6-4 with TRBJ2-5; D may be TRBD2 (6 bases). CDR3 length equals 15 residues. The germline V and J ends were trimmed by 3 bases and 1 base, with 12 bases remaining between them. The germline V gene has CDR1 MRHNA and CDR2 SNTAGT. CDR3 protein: CASSEQGGPQETQYF. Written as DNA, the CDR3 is TGTGCCAGCAGTGAGCAAGGAGGGCCCCAAGAGACCCAGTACTTC.

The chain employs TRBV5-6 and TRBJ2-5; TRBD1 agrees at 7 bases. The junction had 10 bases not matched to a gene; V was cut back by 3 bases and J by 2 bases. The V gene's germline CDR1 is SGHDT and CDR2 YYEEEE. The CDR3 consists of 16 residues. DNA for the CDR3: TGTGCCAGCAGCTCACCTCTCCGGGACAGACAAGAGACCCAGTACTTC. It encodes CASSSPLRDRQETQYF. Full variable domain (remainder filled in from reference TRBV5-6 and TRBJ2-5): DAGVTQSPTHLIKTRGQQVTLRCSPKSGHDTVSWYQQALGQGPQFIFQYYEEEERQRGNFPDRFSGHQFPNYSSELNVNALLLGDSALYLCASSSPLRDRQETQYFGPGTRLLVL.

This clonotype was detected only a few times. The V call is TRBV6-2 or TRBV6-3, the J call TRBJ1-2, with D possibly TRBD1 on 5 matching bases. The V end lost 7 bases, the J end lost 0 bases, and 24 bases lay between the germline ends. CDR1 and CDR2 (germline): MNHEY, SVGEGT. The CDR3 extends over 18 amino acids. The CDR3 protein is CASNLPGSRDPTNYGYTF. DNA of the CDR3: TGTGCCAGCAACCTGCCAGGGAGTCGGGACCCTACTAACTATGGCTACACCTTC.